The clone carrying this T cell receptor (beta chain) was recorded only once. Its specificity is unknown. Sequencing used immunoSEQ multiplex PCR; TCRdb keeps in-frame clones, though not all of them. The data show some 320,000 clones, more than 75% seen once. The data were taken from a study of shared clonotypes between healthy human individuals. About the research overall: In total, the donors were a couple of women and a few men aged 18 to 49. CD4 naive and memory got three plates each, CD8 naive two, CD8 memory one. Study findings and constraints: Among donors, sharing of clonotypes was expected to be affected by sequencing depth. The low donor count limited represented genetic and exposure-history diversity.

V shed 3 bases and J shed 0 bases, with 15 bases lying between them. Germline V lookup: CDR1 MDHEN, CDR2 SYDVKM. The CDR3 extends over 17 amino acids. Material: memory CD8+ T cells sorted from blood. The subset denotes: CD45RO+ cells pooled with CCR7-negative TemRA cells. The TCR sequence derives from a young man in good health. The rearrangement joins TRBV28 to TRBJ2-4; D uncertain. As DNA, the CDR3 is TGTGCCAGCAGTTTCATTTTTATTCCGGGAGCCAAAAACATTCAGTACTTC. It is translated as CASSFIFIPGAKNIQYF.